This TCR beta chain was identified in a study of cytomegalovirus exposure and HLA in healthy donors. The study's findings and limits: A missense DCLRE1C variant was associated with V- and J-gene trimming of TCR beta chains in a later analysis, and an independent cohort replicated the association. Later analysis indicated greater clonal expansion among HLA-associated TCR beta chains than among equally common other chains. For most TCR beta V segments, an earlier analysis put the productive rate at about 87% or about 30% of the time. Under in vitro conditions, a few CMV-associated chains were confirmed as specific for CMV antigens.

PCR involved 60 Vbeta and 13 Jbeta primers. Generated by immunoSEQ multiplex PCR, the TCRdb table keeps only in-frame clones and is missing some. The table lists 100,000 to 150,000 clones, about 80% of them singletons. Points on this clone: Antigen specificity is unknown.

Germline V lookup: CDR1 SGHRS, CDR2 YFSETQ. Unmatched junction bases numbered 10, after V lost 0 bases and J lost 2 bases. The CDR3 sequence is 18 residues long. Source material: PBMCs. This clonotype was sampled from a man aged 40-49 years in good health and CMV-seronegative. V gene TRBV5-1 combines with J gene TRBJ2-3, with TRBD1 identical over 9 bases. CDR3 DNA sequence: TGCGCCAGCAGCTTGGGCCGCGGGACAGGGTCTCTCACAGATACGCAGTATTTT. Translated: CASSLGRGTGSLTDTQYF. Full variable domain (outside the CDR3, taken from reference TRBV5-1 and TRBJ2-3): KAGVTQTPRYLIKTRGQQVTLSCSPISGHRSVSWYQQTPGQGLQFLFEYFSETQRNKGNFPGRFSGRQFSNSRSEMNVSTLELGDSALYLCASSLGRGTGSLTDTQYFGPGTRLTVL.